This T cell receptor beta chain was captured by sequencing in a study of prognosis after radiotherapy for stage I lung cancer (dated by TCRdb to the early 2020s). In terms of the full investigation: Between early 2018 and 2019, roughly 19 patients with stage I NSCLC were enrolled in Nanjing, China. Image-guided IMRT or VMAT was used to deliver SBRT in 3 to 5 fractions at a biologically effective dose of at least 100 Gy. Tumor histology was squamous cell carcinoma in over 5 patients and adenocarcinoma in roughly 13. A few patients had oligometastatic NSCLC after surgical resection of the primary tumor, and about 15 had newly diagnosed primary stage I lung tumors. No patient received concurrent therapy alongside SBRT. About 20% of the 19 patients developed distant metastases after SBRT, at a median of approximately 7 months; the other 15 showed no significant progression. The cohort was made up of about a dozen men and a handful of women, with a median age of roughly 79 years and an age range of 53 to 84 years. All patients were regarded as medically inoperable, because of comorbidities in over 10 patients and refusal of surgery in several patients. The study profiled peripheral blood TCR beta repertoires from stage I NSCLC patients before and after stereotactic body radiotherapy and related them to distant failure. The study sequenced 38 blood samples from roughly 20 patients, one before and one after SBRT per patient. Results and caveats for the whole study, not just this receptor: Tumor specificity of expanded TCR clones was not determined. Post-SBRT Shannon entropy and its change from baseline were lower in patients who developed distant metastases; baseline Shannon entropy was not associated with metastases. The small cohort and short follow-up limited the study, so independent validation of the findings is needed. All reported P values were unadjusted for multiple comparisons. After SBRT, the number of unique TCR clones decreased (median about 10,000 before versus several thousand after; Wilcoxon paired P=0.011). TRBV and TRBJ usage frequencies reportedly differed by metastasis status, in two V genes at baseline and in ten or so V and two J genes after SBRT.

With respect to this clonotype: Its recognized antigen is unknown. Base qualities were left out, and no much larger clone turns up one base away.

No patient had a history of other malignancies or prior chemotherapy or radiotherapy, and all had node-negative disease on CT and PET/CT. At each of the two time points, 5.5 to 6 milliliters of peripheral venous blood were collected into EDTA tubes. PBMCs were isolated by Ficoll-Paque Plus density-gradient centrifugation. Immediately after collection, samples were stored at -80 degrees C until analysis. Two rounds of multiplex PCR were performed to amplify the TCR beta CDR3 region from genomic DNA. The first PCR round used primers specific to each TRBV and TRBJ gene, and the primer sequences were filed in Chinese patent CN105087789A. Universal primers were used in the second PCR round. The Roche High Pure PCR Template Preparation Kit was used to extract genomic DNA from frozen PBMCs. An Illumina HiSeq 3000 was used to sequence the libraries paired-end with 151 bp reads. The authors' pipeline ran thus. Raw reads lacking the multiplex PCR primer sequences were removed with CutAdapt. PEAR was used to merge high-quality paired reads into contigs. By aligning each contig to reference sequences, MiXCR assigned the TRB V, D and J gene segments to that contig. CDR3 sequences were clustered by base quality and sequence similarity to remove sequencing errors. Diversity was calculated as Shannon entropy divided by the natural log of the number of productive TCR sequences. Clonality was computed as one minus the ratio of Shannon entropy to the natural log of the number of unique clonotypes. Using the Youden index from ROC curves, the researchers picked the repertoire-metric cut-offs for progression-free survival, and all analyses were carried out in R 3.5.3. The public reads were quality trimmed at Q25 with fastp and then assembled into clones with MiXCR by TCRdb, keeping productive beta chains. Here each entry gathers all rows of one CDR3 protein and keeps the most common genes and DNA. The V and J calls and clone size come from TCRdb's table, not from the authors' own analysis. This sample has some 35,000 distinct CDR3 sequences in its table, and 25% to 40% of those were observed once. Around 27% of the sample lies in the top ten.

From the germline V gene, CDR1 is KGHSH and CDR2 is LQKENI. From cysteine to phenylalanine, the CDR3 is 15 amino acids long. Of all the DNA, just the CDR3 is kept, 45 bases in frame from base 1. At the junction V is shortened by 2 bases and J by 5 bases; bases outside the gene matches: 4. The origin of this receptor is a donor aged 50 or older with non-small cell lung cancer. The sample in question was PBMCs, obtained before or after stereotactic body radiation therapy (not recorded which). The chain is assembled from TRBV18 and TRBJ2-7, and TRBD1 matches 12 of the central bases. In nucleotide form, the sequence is TGTGCCAGCTCACCAATAAGGGACAGGGGGCACGAGCAGTACTTC. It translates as CASSPIRDRGHEQYF.